The sequence of this TCR beta chain was determined in a study of a mutant IDH1 vaccine in newly diagnosed glioma. Sequencing used immunoSEQ multiplex PCR; TCRdb keeps in-frame clones, though not all of them. The sample consists of fewer than 75,000 clones, roughly 84% of them appearing once. Turning to this clone: Its antigen is unidentified.

The CDR3 covers 11 residues. CDR1 and CDR2 (germline): SEHNR, FQNEAQ (reference sequence). Between the trimmed V and J ends, which lost 6 bases and 6 bases, there was a span of 8 bases. The sample's time point: week 11, during vaccination. Doses of 300 ug of mutant IDH1 20-mer peptide were given with topical imiquimod. Newly diagnosed WHO grade 3 or 4 IDH1-mutant, ATRX-lost astrocytomas were identified in the donors. The V gene is TRBV7-9, the J gene TRBJ1-1; unclear D gene. Sequencing was performed on PBMCs, taken from a glioma patient whose treatment included an IDH1 peptide vaccine. The TCR comes from a woman aged 50 to 65 with glioma. The CDR3 region has the DNA TGTGCCAGCAGTCCCGGCCCTGAAGCTTTCTTT. This encodes CASSPGPEAFF.